Each of the 21 T cell receptor beta chains below was sequenced from the same sample in a study of cytotoxic CD8 clonotypes in ibrutinib-treated CLL. Produced via immunoSEQ multiplex PCR; TCRdb's table is partial and in-frame only. This sample has 110,000 to 150,000 clones, with 60% to 80% found just once. Sample: PBMCs, taken after 12 months of ibrutinib treatment. The receptors derive from a human donor with chronic lymphocytic leukemia.

CDR3 sequence: CAIRSQQGATDTQYF. CDR3 bases: TGTGCCATTCGGTCCCAACAGGGGGCCACAGATACGCAGTATTTT. The chain uses TRBV6-1 and TRBJ2-3; 9 nucleotides line up with TRBD1. The V and J ends lost 10 bases and 2 bases, in that order; junction bases with no gene match: 10. The CDR3 runs 15 residues. CDR1 MNHNS and CDR2 SASEGT come from the germline V gene.

The V call is TRBV4-1, the J call TRBJ2-7; D gene unclear. This CDR3 spans 15 amino acids. Germline CDR1 is MGHRA and CDR2 is YSYEKL. Trimming stripped 4 bases from V and 0 bases from J, with 13 bases between. Here the CDR3 reads CASSLIQKNSYEQYF. In DNA form, the CDR3 reads TGCGCCAGCAGCCTTATACAGAAGAACTCCTACGAGCAGTACTTC.

The chain uses TRBV19 and TRBJ1-1; perhaps TRBD1 as D (6 bases). The V gene's germline CDR1 is LNHDA and CDR2 SQIVND (reference sequence). The V gene lost 2 bases and the J gene lost 5 bases, with 15 bases spanning the gap. The CDR3 runs 15 residues. As DNA, the CDR3 is TGTGCCAGTAGTATAACCGGGGGGCTTCATACTGAAGCTTTCTTT. This encodes CASSITGGLHTEAFF.

The chain carries TRBV28 and TRBJ1-2, with D tentatively TRBD1 (5 bases). The CDR3 has 14 residues. Between the trimmed V and J ends, which lost 6 bases and 7 bases, there was a span of 18 bases. The V gene's germline CDR1 is MDHEN and CDR2 SYDVKM. The CDR3 reads CASREESWGVGYTF. As DNA, the CDR3 is TGTGCCAGCAGAGAAGAATCTTGGGGGGTTGGCTACACCTTC.

The V gene is TRBV30, the J gene TRBJ2-4; 10 bases fit TRBD1. J was trimmed by 14 bases and V by 2 bases; bases with no gene match: 6. CDR3 length: 12 amino acids. CDR1 is GTSNPN, CDR2 SVGIG, per germline (reference sequence). The CDR3 region is CAWSPSGQGKYF. The CDR3 bases are TGTGCCTGGAGTCCCTCGGGACAGGGGAAGTACTTC.

J is TRBJ2-7 and V is TRBV7-2; TRBD1 might be the D (5 bases). V gave up 0 bases and J gave up 3 bases, with 9 bases separating them. The germline CDR1 and CDR2 sequences are SGHTA and FQGNSA. The CDR3 spans 14 residues. CDR3 nucleotide sequence: TGTGCCAGCAGCTTAGCTGGACACCTCTACGAGCAGTACTTC. This gives the protein CASSLAGHLYEQYF.

The genes are TRBV5-6 and TRBJ2-7, with TRBD1 matching over 7 bases. J was trimmed by 4 bases and V by 4 bases; bases with no gene match: 14. The CDR3 sequence is 16 residues long. The germline V gene encodes CDR1 SGHDT and CDR2 YYEEEE. CDR3 DNA sequence: TGTGCCAGCAGCACAGGGGCAGGGAGTTTTGGGTACGAGCAGTACTTC. It is translated as CASSTGAGSFGYEQYF.

This clone was observed a handful of times. The rearrangement uses TRBV7-6 and TRBJ2-5; 10 bases match TRBD1. The V gene's germline CDR1 is SGHVS and CDR2 FNYEAQ. V lost 5 bases and J lost 3; bases outside the gene matches: 9. The CDR3 contains 16 residues. Written as DNA, the CDR3 is TGTGCCAGCAGCCACGACCCCGGGACAGGGGAAGAGACCCAGTACTTC. Translating gives CASSHDPGTGEETQYF.

The chain carries TRBV7-2 and TRBJ1-1; TRBD1 aligns across 9 bases. CDR3 length equals 14 residues. In germline, CDR1 is SGHTA, CDR2 FQGNSA. Trimming took 4 bases from V and 2 from J; bases not matched to a gene: 2. CDR3 nucleotide sequence: TGTGCCAGCAGCTCACAGGGGGCTAACACTGAAGCTTTCTTT. This gives the protein CASSSQGANTEAFF.

The chain joins TRBV4-1 to TRBJ1-1, with D hard to call. This CDR3 region has 15 residues. Germline-derived CDR1 and CDR2 are MGHRA and YSYEKL. The ends were cut back, 0 bases at V and 2 bases at J, with 10 bases in the middle. The chain's CDR3 is CASSQEAGPNTEAFF. The CDR3 DNA is TGCGCCAGCAGCCAAGAAGCAGGACCCAACACTGAAGCTTTCTTT.

The V and J genes are TRBV5-4 and TRBJ2-2; D is perhaps TRBD1 or TRBD2 (6 bases each). Trimming removed 0 bases at V and 4 bases at J, with 13 bases between. The CDR3 has 16 residues. In germline, CDR1 is SGHNT, CDR2 YYREEE (reference sequence). For the CDR3, the DNA is TGTGCCAGCAGCTTGGCCCGGGGGCAGGGCACCGGGGAGCTGTTTTTT. It encodes CASSLARGQGTGELFF.

This clone appeared a single time. The chain links TRBV4-3 to TRBJ2-7; no clear D gene. Trimming pared 0 bases from V and 0 bases from J, leaving 15 bases between. Germline V gives CDR1 LGHNA, CDR2 YSLEER. CDR3 size: 17 residues. DNA of the CDR3: TGCGCCAGCAGCCAAGAAGATAGCCCCTTGAGCTCCTACGAGCAGTACTTC. Its translation: CASSQEDSPLSSYEQYF.

The chain joins TRBV28 to TRBJ2-1; TRBD2 agrees at 8 bases. Losses at the gene ends were 6 bases for V and 8 bases for J; bases not matched to a gene: 18. CDR1 and CDR2 from the germline V gene are MDHEN and SYDVKM. CDR3 length: 17 residues. CDR3 sequence (DNA): TGTGCCAGCAGGGACCGGCTTGAACGGGGGGGCGGGCATGAGCAGTTCTTC. Translation gives CASRDRLERGGGHEQFF.

The chain links TRBV6-5 to TRBJ1-1; 8 positions agree with TRBD1. The CDR3 has 15 amino acids. Germline CDR1 is MNHEY and CDR2 is SVGAGI. Trimming took 6 bases from V and 1 from J; bases not matched to a gene: 7. The CDR3 nucleotides are TGTGCCAGCAGGGTGGGCCAGGGGGCGAACACTGAAGCTTTCTTT. Amino acids: CASRVGQGANTEAFF.

This rearrangement joins TRBV15 to TRBJ2-2; unclear D gene. CDR1 LNHNV and CDR2 YYDKDF come from the germline V gene (reference sequence). Trimming left V 9 bases short and J 6 bases short, with 17 bases between. The CDR3 extends over 14 amino acids. The CDR3 loop reads CATRSATHAGELFF. The CDR3 nucleotides read TGTGCCACTAGGTCAGCCACCCACGCCGGGGAGCTGTTTTTT. The variable domain in full, completed from reference TRBV15 and TRBJ2-2, reads DAMVIQNPRYQVTQFGKPVTLSCSQTLNHNVMYWYQQKSSQAPKLLFHYYDKDFNNEADTPDNFQSRRPNTSFCFLDIRSPGLGDTAMYLCATRSATHAGELFFGEGSRLTVL.

CDR3 protein: CASRTNPWATSNQPQHF. The CDR3 DNA follows: TGTGCCAGCAGAACTAACCCATGGGCCACTAGCAATCAGCCCCAGCATTTT. The chain has TRBV28 and TRBJ1-5; D gene unclear. CDR1 is MDHEN and CDR2 is SYDVKM in the germline V gene. Between the trimmed V and J ends, which lost 6 bases and 0 bases, there was a span of 18 bases. There are 17 residues in the CDR3. Full variable domain (rest looked up from reference TRBV28 and TRBJ1-5): DVKVTQSSRYLVKRTGEKVFLECVQDMDHENMFWYRQDPGLGLRLIYFSYDVKMKEKGDIPEGYSVSREKKERFSLILESASTNQTSMYLCASRTNPWATSNQPQHFGDGTRLSIL.

This clone was detected only once. The chain combines TRBV7-2 with TRBJ2-3, with D tentatively TRBD1 or TRBD2 (5 bases each). The V and J ends lost 2 bases and 0 bases respectively, with 9 bases between them. CDR3 length: 15 amino acids. Germline-derived CDR1 and CDR2 are SGHTA and FQGNSA. DNA of the CDR3: TGTGCCAGCAGCTTAACGTGGGGGAGCACAGATACGCAGTATTTT. Translated, it gives CASSLTWGSTDTQYF.

This chain joins TRBV5-5 and TRBJ2-1, with 10 nucleotides matching TRBD1. The CDR3 is 15 residues long. Germline V lookup: CDR1 SGHKS, CDR2 YYEKEE (reference sequence). J was trimmed by 10 bases and V by 4 bases; bases with no gene match: 11. The CDR3 spells CASSLGTGAFSEQFF. The DNA for the CDR3 is TGTGCCAGCAGCCTAGGGACAGGGGCCTTTTCGGAGCAGTTCTTC.

This chain uses TRBV11-3 with TRBJ2-7, with unresolved D. The CDR3 loop spans 12 amino acids. V was cut by 4 bases and J by 4 bases, with 8 bases left in between. Germline loops: CDR1 SGHNT, CDR2 YENEEA. CDR3 nucleotide sequence: TGTGCCAGCAGCTCAGAGTTTTACGAGCAGTACTTC. Translation gives CASSSEFYEQYF.

On this clone itself: In the same sample, other DNA sequences code for this CDR3. The chain uses TRBV18 and TRBJ2-7; D not certain. This CDR3 is 14 amino acids long. Germline CDR1 and CDR2: KGHSH and LQKENI. V lost 0 bases and J lost 7, with 13 bases in between. CDR3 nucleotide sequence: TGTGCCAGCTCACCACCGGGTCCCAGTGGGGAGCAGTACTTC. Translated, it gives CASSPPGPSGEQYF.

The chain is built from TRBV7-9 and TRBJ2-3; D is undetermined. Germline CDR1 is SEHNR and CDR2 is FQNEAQ (reference sequence). This CDR3 comprises 15 residues. V was pared by 5 bases and J by 1 base, with 13 bases between. The CDR3 protein is CASSPRTSGTDTQYF. For the CDR3, the DNA is TGTGCCAGCAGCCCGCGGACCTCCGGCACAGATACGCAGTATTTT.